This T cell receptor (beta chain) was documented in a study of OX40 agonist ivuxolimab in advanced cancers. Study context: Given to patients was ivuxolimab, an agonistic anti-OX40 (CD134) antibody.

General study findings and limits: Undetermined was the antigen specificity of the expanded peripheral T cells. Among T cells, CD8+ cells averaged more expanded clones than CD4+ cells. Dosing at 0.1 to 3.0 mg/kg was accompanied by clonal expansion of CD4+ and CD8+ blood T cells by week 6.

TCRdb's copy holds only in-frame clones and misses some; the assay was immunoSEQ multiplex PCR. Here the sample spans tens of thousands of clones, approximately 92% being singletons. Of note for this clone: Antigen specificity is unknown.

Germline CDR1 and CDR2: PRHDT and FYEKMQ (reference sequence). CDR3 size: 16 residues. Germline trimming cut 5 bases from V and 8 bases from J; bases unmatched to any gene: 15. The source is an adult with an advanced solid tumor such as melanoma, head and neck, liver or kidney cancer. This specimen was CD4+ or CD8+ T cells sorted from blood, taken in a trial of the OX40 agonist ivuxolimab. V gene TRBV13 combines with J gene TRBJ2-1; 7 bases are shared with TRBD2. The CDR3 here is CASSRAWAGVSDEQFF. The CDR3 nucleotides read TGTGCCAGCAGCCGAGCTTGGGCGGGAGTATCCGATGAGCAGTTCTTC.